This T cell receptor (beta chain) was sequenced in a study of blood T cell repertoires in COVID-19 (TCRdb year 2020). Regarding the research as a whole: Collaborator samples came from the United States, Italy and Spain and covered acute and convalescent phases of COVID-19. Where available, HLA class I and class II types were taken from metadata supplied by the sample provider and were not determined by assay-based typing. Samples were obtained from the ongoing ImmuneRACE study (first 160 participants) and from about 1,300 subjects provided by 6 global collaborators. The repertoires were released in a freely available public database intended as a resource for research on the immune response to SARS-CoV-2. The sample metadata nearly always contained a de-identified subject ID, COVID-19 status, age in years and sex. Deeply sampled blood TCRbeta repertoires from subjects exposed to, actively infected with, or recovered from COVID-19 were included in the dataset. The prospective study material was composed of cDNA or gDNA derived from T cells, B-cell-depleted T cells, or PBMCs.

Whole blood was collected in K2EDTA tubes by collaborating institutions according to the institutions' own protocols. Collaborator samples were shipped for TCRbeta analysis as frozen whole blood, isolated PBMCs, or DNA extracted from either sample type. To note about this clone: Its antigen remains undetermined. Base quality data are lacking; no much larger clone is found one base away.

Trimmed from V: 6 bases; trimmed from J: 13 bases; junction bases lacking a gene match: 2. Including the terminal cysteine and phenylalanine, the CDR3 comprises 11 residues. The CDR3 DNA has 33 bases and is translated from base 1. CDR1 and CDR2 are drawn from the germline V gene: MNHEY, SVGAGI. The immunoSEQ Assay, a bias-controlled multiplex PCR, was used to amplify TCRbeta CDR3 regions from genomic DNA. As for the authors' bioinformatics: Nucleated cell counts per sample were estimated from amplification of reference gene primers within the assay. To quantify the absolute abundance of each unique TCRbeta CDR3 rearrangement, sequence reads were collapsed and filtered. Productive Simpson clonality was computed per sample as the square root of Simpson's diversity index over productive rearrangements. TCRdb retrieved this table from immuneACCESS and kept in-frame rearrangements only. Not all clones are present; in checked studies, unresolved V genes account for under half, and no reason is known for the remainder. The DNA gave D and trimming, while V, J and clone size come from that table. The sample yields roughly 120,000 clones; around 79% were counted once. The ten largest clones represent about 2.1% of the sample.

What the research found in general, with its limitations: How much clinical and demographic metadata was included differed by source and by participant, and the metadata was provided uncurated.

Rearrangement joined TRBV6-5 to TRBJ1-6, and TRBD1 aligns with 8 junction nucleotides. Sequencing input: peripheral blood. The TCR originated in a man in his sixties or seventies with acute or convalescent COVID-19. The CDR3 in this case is CASRRQGPLHF. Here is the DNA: TGTGCCAGCAGGAGACAGGGGCCCCTCCACTTT.